The 20 T cell receptor beta chains reported below all come from one sample, sequenced in a study of T cell responses to AZD1222 COVID-19 vaccine. Generated by immunoSEQ multiplex PCR, the TCRdb table keeps only in-frame clones and is missing some. The data show about 160,000 clones, 88% seen once. This specimen was peripheral blood, taken 28 days after the second AZD1222 dose. These receptors came from an adult who received the AZD1222 COVID-19 vaccine.

The rearrangement joins TRBV2 to TRBJ1-1, with D perhaps TRBD1 (5 bases). CDR3 length: 14 residues. The V end lost 4 bases, the J end lost 0 bases, and 9 bases lay between the germline ends. The germline CDR1 and CDR2 sequences are SNHLY and FYNNEI. CDR3 loop: CASSAEGMNTEAFF. The CDR3 coding sequence is TGTGCCAGCAGTGCCGAGGGGATGAACACTGAAGCTTTCTTT.

The genes are TRBV11-2 and TRBJ2-7, with D tentatively TRBD1 or TRBD2 (6 bases each). The CDR3 length is 17 residues. Germline V lookup: CDR1 SGHAT, CDR2 FQNNGV. V was trimmed by 0 bases and J by 3 bases, leaving 18 bases between them. The CDR3 region is CASSLDQGGTWIYEQYF. The CDR3 coding sequence is TGTGCCAGCAGCTTAGATCAAGGGGGGACGTGGATCTACGAGCAGTACTTC.

This chain joins TRBV5-4 and TRBJ2-1, with 12 bases aligning to TRBD1. CDR3 length: 15 residues. V shed 6 bases, J shed 4 bases, and the junction held 5 bases outside the gene matches. CDR1 SGHNT and CDR2 YYREEE come from the germline V gene (reference sequence). CDR3 bases: TGTGCCAGCAACCTGGGACAGGGGGCTTACAATGAGCAGTTCTTC. Translated, it gives CASNLGQGAYNEQFF. The full variable domain, rest sourced from reference TRBV5-4 and TRBJ2-1, is ETGVTQSPTHLIKTRGQQVTLRCSSQSGHNTVSWYQQALGQGPQFIFQYYREEENGRGNFPPRFSGLQFPNYSSELNVNALELDDSALYLCASNLGQGAYNEQFFGPGTRLTVL.

The rearrangement links TRBV7-2 to TRBJ2-3, with D perhaps TRBD1 or TRBD2 (5 bases each). The V and J ends lost 5 bases and 2 bases respectively, with 11 bases between them. The CDR3 has 14 amino acids. Germline values: CDR1 SGHTA, CDR2 FQGNSA. DNA of the CDR3: TGTGCCAGCAGCCTAGTGGGACCCACAGATACGCAGTATTTT. Its translation: CASSLVGPTDTQYF.

This chain joins TRBV12-5 and TRBJ1-1, with a possible D match to TRBD1 (5 bases). CDR1 and CDR2 from the germline V gene are LGHNT and FRNRAP. The V and J ends lost 7 bases and 0 bases respectively, with 12 bases between them. There are 14 residues in the CDR3. The CDR3 sequence is CASATGRLNTEAFF. CDR3 DNA: TGTGCTAGTGCCACGGGACGTTTGAACACTGAAGCTTTCTTT.

The gene calls are TRBV7-9 and TRBJ1-5; D uncertain. This CDR3 has 13 amino acids. Germline CDR1 SEHNR, CDR2 FQNEAQ (reference sequence). Trimming stripped 4 bases from V and 5 bases from J, with 9 bases between. This CDR3 is CASSYGEDQPQHF. CDR3 in DNA: TGTGCCAGCAGCTATGGGGAGGATCAGCCCCAGCATTTT.

The chain employs TRBV6-5 and TRBJ1-2, with D unclear. Germline values: CDR1 MNHEY, CDR2 SVGAGI. This CDR3 has 13 residues. V was trimmed by 4 bases and J by 3 bases, leaving 9 bases between them. CDR3 coding DNA: TGTGCCAGCAGTTTTAAACTAGACTATGGCTACACCTTC. It codes for CASSFKLDYGYTF.

J is TRBJ2-2 and V is TRBV28, with 8 nucleotides matching TRBD1. The CDR3 contains 16 residues. Germline CDR1 reads MDHEN; CDR2 reads SYDVKM. Trimming at V came to 2 bases and at J to 7 bases, leaving 9 bases not matched to a gene. The CDR3 coding sequence is TGTGCCAGCAGTTTAGGAGGCACAGGGGGTATCGGGGAGCTGTTTTTT. Translation gives CASSLGGTGGIGELFF.

The CDR3 coding sequence is TGTGCCAGCATCACGGGCCTGTTTATTGGGGCTGAAGCTTTCTTT. Translation gives CASITGLFIGAEAFF. The V call is TRBV6-5, the J call TRBJ1-1; D is unclear. Trimming removed 7 bases from V and 6 bases from J, with 21 bases in between. The CDR3 is 15 residues long. Germline CDR1 is MNHEY and CDR2 is SVGAGI.

The chain is built from TRBV28 and TRBJ2-3; 7 nucleotides align to TRBD2. This CDR3 spans 15 amino acids. Germline values: CDR1 MDHEN, CDR2 SYDVKM. V dropped 5 bases and J dropped 0; count of bases not matched to a gene: 5. The DNA of the CDR3 is TGTGCCAGCAGTCGGGGAGGGGCGAGCACAGATACGCAGTATTTT. Its translation is CASSRGGASTDTQYF.

This clone has just a few counts. The chain has TRBV25-1 and TRBJ2-6; D remains ambiguous. The V end was cut by 5 bases, the J end by 2 bases, with 13 bases between. Germline-derived CDR1 and CDR2 are MGHDK and SYGVNS. The CDR3 spans 16 residues. The CDR3 DNA sequence: TGTGCCAGCAGTCCCCCCGACGGCACTGGGGCCAACGTCCTGACTTTC. Its protein product is CASSPPDGTGANVLTF.

The chain employs TRBV7-2 and TRBJ1-1; 7 bases fit TRBD1. After removal of 3 bases from V and 9 bases from J, the junction contained 7 bases not matched to a gene. The CDR3 runs 13 residues. CDR1 SGHTA and CDR2 FQGNSA come from the germline V gene. CDR3 sequence (DNA): TGTGCCAGCAGCTTTTACAGGGGAAGCCAAGCTTTCTTT. It translates to CASSFYRGSQAFF. The full variable domain, rest sourced from reference TRBV7-2 and TRBJ1-1, is GAGVSQSPSNKVTEKGKDVELRCDPISGHTALYWYRQSLGQGLEFLIYFQGNSAPDKSGLPSDRFSAERTGGSVSTLTIQRTQQEDSAVYLCASSFYRGSQAFFGQGTRLTVV.

This clone was recorded a few times. V is TRBV10-2 and J is TRBJ1-1; D gene ambiguous. The CDR3 contains 13 residues. V lost 4 bases and J lost 1, with 7 bases in between. Looked up from germline, CDR1 is WSHSY and CDR2 is SAAADI. DNA of the CDR3: TGCGCCAGCAGTGTGAACGAGAACACTGAAGCTTTCTTT. Its translation is CASSVNENTEAFF.

CDR3 DNA: TGCGCCAGCAGCTTGAAAGCAGGCCAGCCCCAGCATTTT. Residues: CASSLKAGQPQHF. This chain links TRBV5-1 with TRBJ1-5; D gene unclear. Germline V gene data show CDR1 as SGHRS and CDR2 as YFSETQ. CDR3 length: 13 amino acids. Trimming pared 1 base from V and 7 bases from J, leaving 9 bases between.

This clone has just one count. The rearrangement joins TRBV6-5 to TRBJ1-1; 8 nucleotides match TRBD1. V shed 6 bases, J shed 6 bases, and the junction held 9 bases outside the gene matches. There are 14 residues in the CDR3. CDR1 is MNHEY, CDR2 SVGAGI, per germline. For the CDR3, the DNA is TGTGCCAGCAGCCTACTTGGACAGGGCGCTGAAGCTTTCTTT. Amino acid sequence: CASSLLGQGAEAFF.

This sequence joins TRBV30 and TRBJ2-2; D gene uncertain. The germline gives CDR1 GTSNPN, CDR2 SVGIG (reference sequence). V lost 3 bases, J lost 8 bases, and 7 bases lay in between. The CDR3 sequence is 11 residues long. The CDR3 loop is CAWRGSGELFF. CDR3 DNA sequence: TGTGCCTGGAGAGGGTCAGGGGAGCTGTTTTTT. Drawing the rest from reference TRBV30 and TRBJ2-2, the complete variable domain is SQTIHQWPATLVQPVGSPLSLECTVEGTSNPNLYWYRQAAGRGLQLLFYSVGIGQISSEVPQNLSASRPQDRQFILSSKKLLLSDSGFYLCAWRGSGELFFGEGSRLTVL.

The chain joins TRBV7-9 to TRBJ1-1; TRBD1 might be the D (5 bases). Trimming shortened V by 1 base and J by 6 bases, and 15 bases separated the two germline ends. CDR1 and CDR2 from the germline V gene are SEHNR and FQNEAQ (reference sequence). CDR3 size: 15 residues. The CDR3 here is CASSLDEGRGSEAFF. The CDR3 nucleotides read TGTGCCAGCAGCTTAGATGAGGGGCGAGGATCTGAAGCTTTCTTT.

CDR3 sequence reads: CASSDGTGDSGNSPLHF. In nucleotides, the CDR3 is TGTGCCAGCAGTGATGGGACAGGGGATTCGGGGAATTCACCCCTCCACTTT. The rearrangement joins TRBV6-4 to TRBJ1-6; 10 bases are a match to TRBD1. The trim removed 3 bases at V and 7 bases at J, leaving 9 bases unmatched. The CDR3 extends over 17 amino acids. Germline lookup yields CDR1 MRHNA and CDR2 SNTAGT.

V gene TRBV10-3 combines with J gene TRBJ1-3, with TRBD1 as a possible D gene (6 bases). Trimming pared 2 bases from V and 3 bases from J, leaving 8 bases between. The CDR3 loop spans 14 amino acids. Germline-derived CDR1 and CDR2 are ENHRY and SYGVKD. Here the CDR3 DNA reads TGTGCCATCAGTGAGCAGGGGCTTGGAAACACCATATATTTT. It is translated as CAISEQGLGNTIYF.

This sequence joins TRBV9 and TRBJ1-2, with 9 bases identical to TRBD1. V was pared by 6 bases and J by 3 bases, with 6 bases of the junction left unmatched. The CDR3 contains 14 residues. Germline V gene sequence: CDR1 SGDLS, CDR2 YYNGEE. The CDR3 reads CASMGTGSYYGYTF. The CDR3 DNA follows: TGTGCCAGCATGGGGACAGGGTCTTACTATGGCTACACCTTC.